The next 24 T cell receptor beta chains were all read from a single sample in a study of shared clonotypes between healthy human individuals (dated by TCRdb to the early 2020s). Libraries were prepared through the immunoSEQ multiplex PCR assay. The source is immuneACCESS, and TCRdb retained only in-frame sequences with V and J called. Part of the clones is not carried over; for the studies checked, unresolved V genes explain less than half of this, and the remainder is unexplained. The sample table holds tens of thousands of clones, of which under 65% were seen once. Just over 50% of the sample comes from the top ten. Sequenced: memory CD8+ T cells sorted from blood. The cell subset or site label here, explained by the study, means: CD45RO+ cells pooled with CCR7-negative TemRA cells. These receptors were collected from a man aged 25 to 40 in good health.

A word on this clone: The same CDR3 can be traced to other DNA sequences in this sample. The rearrangement links TRBV29-1 to TRBJ2-7; 9 nucleotides align to TRBD1. V was pared by 6 bases and J by 4 bases, with 1 base of the junction left unmatched. Germline-derived CDR1 and CDR2 are SQVTM and ANQGSEA. The CDR3 has 11 amino acids. CDR3: CSVGTGYEQYF. The CDR3 region has the DNA TGCAGCGTGGGGACAGGGTACGAGCAGTACTTC.

The V gene is TRBV14, the J gene TRBJ2-7; 9 bases fit TRBD1. Trimming took 5 bases from V and 9 from J; bases not matched to a gene: 17. The CDR3 consists of 16 residues. The V gene's germline CDR1 is SGHDN and CDR2 FVKESK. CDR3 amino acids: CASSYTAGTGWFGQYF. CDR3 DNA sequence: TGTGCCAGCAGCTACACGGCCGGGACAGGGTGGTTTGGGCAGTACTTC.

This chain links TRBV6-1 with TRBJ1-5, with 7 bases matching TRBD1. CDR3 size: 15 residues. Germline V gene data show CDR1 as MNHNS and CDR2 as SASEGT. Germline trimming cut 8 bases from V and 3 bases from J; bases unmatched to any gene: 10. CDR3 in amino acids: CASGNPGQVNQPQHF. CDR3 in DNA: TGTGCCAGCGGGAATCCAGGACAGGTCAATCAGCCCCAGCATTTT.

The J gene is TRBJ2-5, the V gene TRBV28; D possibly corresponds to TRBD1 (6 bases). Trimming left V 6 bases short and J 5 bases short, with 22 bases between. This CDR3 spans 16 amino acids. Germline CDR1 and CDR2: MDHEN and SYDVKM. CDR3 region: CASSLHPQGIGETQYF. DNA for the CDR3: TGTGCCAGCAGCCTTCACCCACAGGGTATCGGCGAGACCCAGTACTTC.

The rearrangement uses TRBV7-9 and TRBJ2-5; 7 bases fit TRBD1. J gave up 5 bases and V 4 bases, and 7 bases lay outside the gene matches. The CDR3 is 14 residues long. The germline gives CDR1 SEHNR, CDR2 FQNEAQ (reference sequence). The CDR3 DNA sequence: TGTGCCAGCAGCTCCGACAGGGCTTGGGAGACCCAGTACTTC. Translating it yields CASSSDRAWETQYF. The whole variable domain, remainder taken from reference TRBV7-9 and TRBJ2-5, is DTGVSQNPRHKITKRGQNVTFRCDPISEHNRLYWYRQTLGQGPEFLTYFQNEAQLEKSRLLSDRFSAERPKGSFSTLEIQRTEQGDSAMYLCASSSDRAWETQYFGPGTRLLVL.

With regard to this clone: A far larger clone differs by one base, so this is likely a read error. Other nucleotide sequences from this sample produce the same CDR3. V is TRBV15 and J is TRBJ2-6, with a tentative D call TRBD1 (5 bases). In germline, CDR1 is LNHNV, CDR2 YYDKDF (reference sequence). CDR3 length: 15 amino acids. CDR3 loop: CATSRDNSGANVLTF. The CDR3 DNA reads TGTGCCACCAGCAGGGACAACTCTGGAGCCAACGTCCTGACTTTC. Full variable domain (missing parts from reference TRBV15 and TRBJ2-6): DAMVIQNPRYQVTQFGKPVTLSCSQTLNHNVMYWYQQKSSQAPKLLFHYYDKDFNNEADTPDNFQSRRPNTSFCFLDIRSPGLGDTAMYLCATSRDNSGANVLTFGAGSRLTVL.

The chain combines TRBV13 with TRBJ2-3, with 9 nucleotides matching TRBD1. Germline V lookup: CDR1 PRHDT, CDR2 FYEKMQ (reference sequence). This CDR3 is 15 amino acids long. The J segment lost 6 bases and the V segment lost 1 base, leaving 5 bases of the junction unmatched. DNA of the CDR3: TGTGCCAGCAGCTTAGCCGGACAGGGGTCGGATACGCAGTATTTT. Residues: CASSLAGQGSDTQYF.

V usage is TRBV6-5 and J usage is TRBJ2-6; no reliable D call. V was cut by 0 bases and J by 2 bases, with 2 bases left in between. Germline CDR1 reads MNHEY; CDR2 reads SVGAGI. This CDR3 is built from 14 residues. The CDR3 reads CASSYSTGANVLTF. CDR3 DNA sequence: TGTGCCAGCAGTTACTCGACTGGGGCCAACGTCCTGACTTTC.

The rearrangement joins TRBV18 to TRBJ1-5; unclear D gene. From germline, CDR1 is KGHSH and CDR2 LQKENI. V shed 5 bases and J shed 5 bases, with 13 bases lying between them. CDR3 length: 14 amino acids. The CDR3 sequence: CASSGSGAYQPQHF. CDR3 nucleotides: TGTGCCAGCTCAGGATCAGGAGCCTATCAGCCCCAGCATTTT.

The chain carries TRBV5-1 and TRBJ2-7; either TRBD1 or TRBD2 may fit D (6 bases each). This CDR3 has 13 amino acids. Trimming took off 3 bases at V and 6 bases at J, with 13 bases between the two ends. Looked up from germline, CDR1 is SGHRS and CDR2 is YFSETQ. The CDR3 DNA sequence: TGCGCCAGCAGCTCTAGGGGGGTCCCCGAGCAGTACTTC. Translated, it gives CASSSRGVPEQYF.

The rearrangement uses TRBV28 and TRBJ1-2; TRBD1 is a possible D gene (5 bases). The CDR3 has 15 residues. With 4 bases removed from V and 5 bases from J, the gap between germline ends came to 17 bases. Germline V gives CDR1 MDHEN, CDR2 SYDVKM. CDR3 region: CASSSTTPGLYGYTF. The CDR3 region has the DNA TGTGCCAGCAGTTCCACCACCCCAGGGTTGTATGGCTACACCTTC.

This clone was counted only a few times. This chain joins TRBV12-1 and TRBJ2-1; the table's D call of TRBD1 was not tested on the DNA. TRBV12-1 is labeled a pseudogene. CDR3 length: 14 residues. This CDR3 reads CASSFYQGANEQFF. As DNA, the CDR3 is TGTGCCAGCAGCTTTTACCAGGGGGCAAATGAGCAGTTCTTC.

The chain is built from TRBV19 and TRBJ2-7, with 8 bases aligning to TRBD1. The junction had 8 bases not matched to a gene; V was cut back by 5 bases and J by 2 bases. The CDR3 has 15 residues. The germline gives CDR1 LNHDA, CDR2 SQIVND (reference sequence). The CDR3 DNA reads TGTGCCAGTAGTCCCGTGGGACAGGCGACCTACGAGCAGTACTTC. Protein: CASSPVGQATYEQYF.

This clone occurred once. A far larger clone is one nucleotide away, so this likely arose from a read error. This sequence joins TRBV5-1 and TRBJ1-2, with D maybe TRBD1 (6 bases). Germline CDR1 SGHRS, CDR2 YFSETQ. CDR3 length: 15 residues. DNA of the CDR3: TGCGCCCGCAGCTTGGCCATGGGGGCGGTGTATGGCTACACCTTC. Residues: CARSLAMGAVYGYTF.

The chain employs TRBV11-2 and TRBJ2-7; 10 bases align to TRBD2. The germline gives CDR1 SGHAT, CDR2 FQNNGV. The CDR3 extends over 17 amino acids. J was trimmed by 3 bases and V by 5 bases; bases with no gene match: 13. CDR3 region: CASSPPPKLAGIYEQYF. The CDR3 DNA is TGTGCCAGCAGCCCACCGCCCAAACTAGCGGGGATCTACGAGCAGTACTTC. Supplemented by reference TRBV11-2 and TRBJ2-7, the full variable domain reads EAGVAQSPRYKIIEKRQSVAFWCNPISGHATLYWYQQILGQGPKLLIQFQNNGVVDDSQLPKDRFSAERLKGVDSTLKIQPAKLEDSAVYLCASSPPPKLAGIYEQYFGPGTRLTVT.

The chain carries TRBV5-1 and TRBJ2-3; 8 bases match TRBD2. CDR3 length: 16 amino acids. The trim removed 2 bases at V and 3 bases at J, leaving 8 bases unmatched. Germline CDR1 is SGHRS and CDR2 is YFSETQ. The CDR3 here is CASSFKAGVRTDTQYF. CDR3 coding DNA: TGCGCCAGCAGCTTTAAAGCGGGAGTAAGGACAGATACGCAGTATTTT.

This clone was seen repeatedly, ten times or more. Other DNA sequences in the sample encode the same CDR3. This chain uses TRBV27 with TRBJ2-1; no reliable D call. Between the trimmed V and J ends, which lost 1 base and 8 bases, there was a span of 6 bases. Germline V gene sequence: CDR1 MNHEY, CDR2 SMNVEV (reference sequence). This CDR3 has 12 amino acids. DNA of the CDR3: TGTGCCAGCAGTTTATTCGGAGATGAGCAGTTCTTC. This encodes CASSLFGDEQFF.

This clone has just a few counts. Other nucleotide sequences from this sample produce the same CDR3. The chain carries TRBV5-1 and TRBJ1-5; a possible D gene is TRBD1 (5 bases). The germline gives CDR1 SGHRS, CDR2 YFSETQ. V gave up 2 bases and J gave up 0 bases, with 12 bases separating them. The CDR3 consists of 16 residues. CDR3: CASSLDSLNSNQPQHF. The DNA for the CDR3 is TGCGCCAGCAGCTTAGACAGCCTCAATAGCAATCAGCCCCAGCATTTT.

V usage is TRBV2 and J usage is TRBJ2-7; maybe TRBD2 (5 bases). Germline CDR1 and CDR2: SNHLY and FYNNEI. Between the trimmed V and J ends, which lost 5 bases and 2 bases, there was a span of 13 bases. The CDR3 has 14 residues. This CDR3 is CASSLRATTYEQYF. The CDR3 DNA follows: TGTGCCAGCAGTCTGCGGGCTACGACCTACGAGCAGTACTTC.

This clone was counted between two and nine times. V and J are TRBV4-3 and TRBJ2-7; tentatively, D is TRBD1 (6 bases). V was trimmed by 0 bases and J by 1 base, leaving 13 bases between them. CDR1 and CDR2 (germline): LGHNA, YSLEER. The CDR3 sequence is 16 residues long. The CDR3 region is CASSQDPQGSSYEQYF. The DNA for the CDR3 is TGCGCCAGCAGCCAAGATCCCCAGGGGTCGTCCTACGAGCAGTACTTC.

V is TRBV29-1 and J is TRBJ2-1, with a tentative D call TRBD2 (5 bases). Trimming took off 3 bases at V and 4 bases at J, with 13 bases between the two ends. Germline CDR1 is SQVTM and CDR2 is ANQGSEA. The CDR3 length is 14 residues. The CDR3 bases are TGCAGCGTTGAGTCACTAGAGGATTACAATGAGCAGTTCTTC. It specifies CSVESLEDYNEQFF.

The genes are TRBV28 and TRBJ1-1, with 8 positions matching TRBD1. Losses at the gene ends were 8 bases for V and 5 bases for J; bases not matched to a gene: 7. Germline CDR1 and CDR2: MDHEN and SYDVKM. The CDR3 covers 13 residues. In DNA, the CDR3 is TGTGCCAGCGCAGGGGGCGGTTTTACTGAAGCTTTCTTT. Its protein is CASAGGGFTEAFF.

The sample holds a few counts of this clone. The rearrangement links TRBV28 to TRBJ1-1, with D tentatively TRBD1 (5 bases). CDR1 is MDHEN and CDR2 is SYDVKM in the germline V gene. V was trimmed by 0 bases and J by 2 bases, leaving 16 bases between them. The CDR3 sequence is 17 residues long. In nucleotides, the CDR3 is TGTGCCAGCAGTTTATGTTGGGGGGGTAGGGTAAACACTGAAGCTTTCTTT. Residues: CASSLCWGGRVNTEAFF.

The chain uses TRBV6-4 and TRBJ2-4; 9 bases are shared with TRBD2. Germline values: CDR1 MRHNA, CDR2 SNTAGT. V was clipped by 9 bases and J by 0 bases; unmatched bases: 15. The CDR3 spans 18 residues. The CDR3 is CASNTKREDALAKNIQYF. CDR3 DNA: TGTGCCAGTAACACTAAGCGGGAGGATGCCCTAGCCAAAAACATTCAGTACTTC.